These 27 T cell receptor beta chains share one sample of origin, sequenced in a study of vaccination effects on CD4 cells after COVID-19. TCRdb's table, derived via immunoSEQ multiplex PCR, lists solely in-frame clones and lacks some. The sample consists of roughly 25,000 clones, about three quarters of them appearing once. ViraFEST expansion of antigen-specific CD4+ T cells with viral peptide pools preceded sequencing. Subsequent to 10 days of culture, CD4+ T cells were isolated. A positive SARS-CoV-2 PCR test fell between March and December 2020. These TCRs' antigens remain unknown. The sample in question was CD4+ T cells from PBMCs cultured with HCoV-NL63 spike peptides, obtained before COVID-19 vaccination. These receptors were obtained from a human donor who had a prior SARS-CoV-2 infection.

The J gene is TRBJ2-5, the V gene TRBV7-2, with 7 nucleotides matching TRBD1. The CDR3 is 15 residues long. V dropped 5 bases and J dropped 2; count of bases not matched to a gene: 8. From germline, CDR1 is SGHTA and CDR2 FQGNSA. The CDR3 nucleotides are TGTGCCAGCAGCGTCCGGGACAGCTATCAAGAGACCCAGTACTTC. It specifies CASSVRDSYQETQYF.

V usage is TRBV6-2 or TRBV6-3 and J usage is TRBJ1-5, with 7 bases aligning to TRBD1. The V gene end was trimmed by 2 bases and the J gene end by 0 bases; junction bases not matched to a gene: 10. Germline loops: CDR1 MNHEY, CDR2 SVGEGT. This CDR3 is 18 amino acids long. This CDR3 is CASSYLIRQGNSNQPQHF. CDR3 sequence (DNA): TGTGCCAGCAGTTACCTTATTCGACAGGGCAATAGCAATCAGCCCCAGCATTTT.

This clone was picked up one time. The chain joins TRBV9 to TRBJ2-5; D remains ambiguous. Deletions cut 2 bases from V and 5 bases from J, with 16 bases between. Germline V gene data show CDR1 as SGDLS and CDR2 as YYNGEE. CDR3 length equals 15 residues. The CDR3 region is CASSVLRGLGETQYF. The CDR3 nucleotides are TGTGCCAGCAGCGTTCTCCGTGGGCTCGGGGAGACCCAGTACTTC.

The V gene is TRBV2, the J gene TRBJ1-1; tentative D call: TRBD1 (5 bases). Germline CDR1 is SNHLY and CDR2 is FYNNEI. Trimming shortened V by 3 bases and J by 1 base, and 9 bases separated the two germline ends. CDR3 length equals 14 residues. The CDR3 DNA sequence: TGTGCCAGCAGTGATCGACAGACGAACACTGAAGCTTTCTTT. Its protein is CASSDRQTNTEAFF.

CDR3 DNA sequence: TGTGCCAGCAGCTTACAGCTGGGTTCGGAGACTGAAGCTTTCTTT. The encoded protein is CASSLQLGSETEAFF. V and J are TRBV7-2 and TRBJ1-1, with D unresolved. The CDR3 covers 15 residues. Germline V gene lookup returns CDR1 SGHTA and CDR2 FQGNSA. Trimming removed 2 bases at V and 5 bases at J, with 15 bases between.

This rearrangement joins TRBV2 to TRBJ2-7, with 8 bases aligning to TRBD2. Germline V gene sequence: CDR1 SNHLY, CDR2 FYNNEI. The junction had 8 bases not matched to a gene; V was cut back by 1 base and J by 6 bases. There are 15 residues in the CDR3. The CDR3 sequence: CASSEGGGRYGEQYF. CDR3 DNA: TGTGCCAGCAGTGAAGGGGGCGGGAGGTACGGCGAGCAGTACTTC.

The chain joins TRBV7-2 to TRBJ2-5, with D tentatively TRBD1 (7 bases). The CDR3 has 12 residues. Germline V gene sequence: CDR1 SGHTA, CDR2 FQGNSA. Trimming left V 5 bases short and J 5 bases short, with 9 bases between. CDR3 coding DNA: TGTGCCAGCAGCGCAGGGGGGGAGACCCAGTACTTC. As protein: CASSAGGETQYF.

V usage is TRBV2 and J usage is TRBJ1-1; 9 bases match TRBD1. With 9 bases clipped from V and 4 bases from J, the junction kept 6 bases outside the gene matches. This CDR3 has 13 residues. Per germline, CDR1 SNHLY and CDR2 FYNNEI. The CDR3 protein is CASTGQGVTEAFF. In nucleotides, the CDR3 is TGTGCCAGTACGGGACAGGGAGTCACTGAAGCTTTCTTT.

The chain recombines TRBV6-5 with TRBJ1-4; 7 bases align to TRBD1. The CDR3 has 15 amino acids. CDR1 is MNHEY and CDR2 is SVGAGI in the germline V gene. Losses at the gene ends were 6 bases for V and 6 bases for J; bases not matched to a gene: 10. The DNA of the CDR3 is TGTGCCAGCAGCATTCAGGGGGGGGGCTATGAAAAACTGTTTTTT. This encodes CASSIQGGGYEKLFF.

In nucleotides, the CDR3 is TGTGCCAGCTACAGCCGATTAACAGGGAATGAAAAACTGTTTTTT. Translated, it gives CASYSRLTGNEKLFF. The V gene is TRBV6-5, the J gene TRBJ1-4; weak D call: TRBD1 (6 bases). Germline CDR1 MNHEY, CDR2 SVGAGI. The length of the CDR3 is 15 residues. V was cut by 8 bases and J by 5 bases, with 18 bases left in between.

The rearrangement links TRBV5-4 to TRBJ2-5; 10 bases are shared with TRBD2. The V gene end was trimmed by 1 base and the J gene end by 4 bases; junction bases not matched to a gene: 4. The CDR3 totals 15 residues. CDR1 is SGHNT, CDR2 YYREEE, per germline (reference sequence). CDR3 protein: CASSLQLAGTETQYF. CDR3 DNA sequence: TGTGCCAGCAGCTTGCAACTAGCGGGAACAGAGACCCAGTACTTC.

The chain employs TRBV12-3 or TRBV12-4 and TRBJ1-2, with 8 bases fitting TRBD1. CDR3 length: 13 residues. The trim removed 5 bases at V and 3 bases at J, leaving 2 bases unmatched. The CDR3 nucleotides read TGTGCCAGCAGTACAGGGGGGGACTATGGCTACACCTTC. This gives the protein CASSTGGDYGYTF.

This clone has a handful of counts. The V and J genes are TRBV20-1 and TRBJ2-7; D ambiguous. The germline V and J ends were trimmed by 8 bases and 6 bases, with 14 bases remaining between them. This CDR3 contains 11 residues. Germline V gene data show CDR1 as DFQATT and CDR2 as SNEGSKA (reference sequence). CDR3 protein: CSTTGGREQYF. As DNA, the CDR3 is TGCAGTACCACGGGTGGTCGCGAGCAGTACTTC.

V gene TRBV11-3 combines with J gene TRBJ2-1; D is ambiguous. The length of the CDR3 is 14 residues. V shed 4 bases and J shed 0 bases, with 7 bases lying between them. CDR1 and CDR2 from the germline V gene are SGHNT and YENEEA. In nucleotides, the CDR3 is TGTGCCAGCAGCTCTTCTAGCTCCTACAATGAGCAGTTCTTC. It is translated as CASSSSSSYNEQFF.

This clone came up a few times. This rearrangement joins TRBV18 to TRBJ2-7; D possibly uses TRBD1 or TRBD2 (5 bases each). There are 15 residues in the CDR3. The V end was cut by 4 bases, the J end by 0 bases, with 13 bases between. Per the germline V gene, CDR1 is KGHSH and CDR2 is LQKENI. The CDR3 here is CASSQQEGSSYEQYF. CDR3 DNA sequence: TGTGCCAGCTCACAGCAAGAGGGGAGCTCCTACGAGCAGTACTTC.

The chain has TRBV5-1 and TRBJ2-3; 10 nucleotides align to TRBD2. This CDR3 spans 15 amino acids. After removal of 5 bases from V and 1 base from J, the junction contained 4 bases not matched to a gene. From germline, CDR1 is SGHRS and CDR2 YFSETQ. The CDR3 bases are TGCGCCAGCAGTGCGGGGACTAGCGGCACAGATACGCAGTATTTT. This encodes CASSAGTSGTDTQYF.

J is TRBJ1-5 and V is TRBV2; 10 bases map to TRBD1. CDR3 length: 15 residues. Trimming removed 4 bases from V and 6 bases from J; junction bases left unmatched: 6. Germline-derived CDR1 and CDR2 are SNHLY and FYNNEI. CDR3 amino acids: CASSGDRGHRQPQHF. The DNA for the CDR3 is TGTGCCAGCAGTGGCGACAGGGGGCATCGTCAGCCCCAGCATTTT. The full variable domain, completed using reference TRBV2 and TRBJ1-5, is EPEVTQTPSHQVTQMGQEVILRCVPISNHLYFYWYRQILGQKVEFLVSFYNNEISEKSEIFDDQFSVERPDGSNFTLKIRSTKLEDSAMYFCASSGDRGHRQPQHFGDGTRLSIL.

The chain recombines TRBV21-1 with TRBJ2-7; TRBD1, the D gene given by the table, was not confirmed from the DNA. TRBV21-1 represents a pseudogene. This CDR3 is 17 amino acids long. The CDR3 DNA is TGTGCCAGCAGAACGGGGACAGGGCGTTCTAATGGGTACGAGCAGTACTTC. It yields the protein CASRTGTGRSNGYEQYF.

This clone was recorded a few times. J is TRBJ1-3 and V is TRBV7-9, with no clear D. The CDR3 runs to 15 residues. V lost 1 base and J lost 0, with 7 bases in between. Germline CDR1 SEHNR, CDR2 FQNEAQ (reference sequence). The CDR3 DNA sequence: TGTGCCAGCAGCTTAGGGGGTACCTCTGGAAACACCATATATTTT. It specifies CASSLGGTSGNTIYF.

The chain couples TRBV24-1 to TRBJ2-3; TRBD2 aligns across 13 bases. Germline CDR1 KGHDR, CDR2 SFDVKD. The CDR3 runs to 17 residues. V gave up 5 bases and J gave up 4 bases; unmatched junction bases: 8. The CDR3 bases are TGTGCCACCAGTGCCACACTAGCGGGAGGGCCCCCAGATACGCAGTATTTT. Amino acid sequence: CATSATLAGGPPDTQYF.

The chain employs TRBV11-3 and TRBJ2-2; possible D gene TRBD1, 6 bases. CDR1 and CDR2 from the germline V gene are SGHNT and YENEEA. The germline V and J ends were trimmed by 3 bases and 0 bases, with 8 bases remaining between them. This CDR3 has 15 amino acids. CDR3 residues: CASSFRTANTGELFF. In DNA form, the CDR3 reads TGTGCCAGCAGCTTTAGGACAGCGAACACCGGGGAGCTGTTTTTT. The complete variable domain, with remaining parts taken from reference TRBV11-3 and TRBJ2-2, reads EAGVVQSPRYKIIEKKQPVAFWCNPISGHNTLYWYLQNLGQGPELLIRYENEEAVDDSQLPKDRFSAERLKGVDSTLKIQPAELGDSAVYLCASSFRTANTGELFFGEGSRLTVL.

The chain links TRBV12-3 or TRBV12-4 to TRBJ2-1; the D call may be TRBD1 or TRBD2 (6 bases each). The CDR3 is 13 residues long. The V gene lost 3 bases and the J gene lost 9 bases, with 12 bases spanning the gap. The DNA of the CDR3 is TGTGCCAGCAGTTTTGGGGGGCAGGGTGAGCAGTTCTTC. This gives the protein CASSFGGQGEQFF.

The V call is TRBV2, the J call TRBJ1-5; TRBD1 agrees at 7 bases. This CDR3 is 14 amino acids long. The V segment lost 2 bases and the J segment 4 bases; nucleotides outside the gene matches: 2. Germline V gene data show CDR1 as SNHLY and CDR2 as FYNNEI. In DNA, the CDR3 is TGTGCCAGCAGTGAACGGGACAGAAATCAGCCCCAGCATTTT. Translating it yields CASSERDRNQPQHF.

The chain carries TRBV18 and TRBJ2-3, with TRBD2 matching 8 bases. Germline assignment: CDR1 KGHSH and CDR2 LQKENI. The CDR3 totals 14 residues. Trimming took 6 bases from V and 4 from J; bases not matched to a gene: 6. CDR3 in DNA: TGTGCCAGCTCGCAAGCGGGGGCGGCAGATACGCAGTATTTT. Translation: CASSQAGAADTQYF.

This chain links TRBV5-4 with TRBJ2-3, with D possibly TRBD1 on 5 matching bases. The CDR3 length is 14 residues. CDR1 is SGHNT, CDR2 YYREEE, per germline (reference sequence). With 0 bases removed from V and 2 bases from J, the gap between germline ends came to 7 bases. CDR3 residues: CASSLAGNTDTQYF. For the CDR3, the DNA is TGTGCCAGCAGCTTGGCAGGGAACACAGATACGCAGTATTTT. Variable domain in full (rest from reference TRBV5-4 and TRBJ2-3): ETGVTQSPTHLIKTRGQQVTLRCSSQSGHNTVSWYQQALGQGPQFIFQYYREEENGRGNFPPRFSGLQFPNYSSELNVNALELDDSALYLCASSLAGNTDTQYFGPGTRLTVL.

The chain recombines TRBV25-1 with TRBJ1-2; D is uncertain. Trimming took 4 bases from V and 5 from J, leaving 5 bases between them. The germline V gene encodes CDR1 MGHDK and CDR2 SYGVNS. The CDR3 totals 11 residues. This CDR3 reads CASSAGYGYTF. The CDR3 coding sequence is TGTGCCAGCAGTGCGGGGTATGGCTACACCTTC.

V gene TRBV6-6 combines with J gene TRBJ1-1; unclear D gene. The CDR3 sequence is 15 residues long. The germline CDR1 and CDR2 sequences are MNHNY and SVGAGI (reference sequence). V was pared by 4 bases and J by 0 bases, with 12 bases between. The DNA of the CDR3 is TGTGCCAGCAGTTCCCCGACACCCTTGAACACTGAAGCTTTCTTT. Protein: CASSSPTPLNTEAFF.